This TCR beta chain was sequenced during a study of tumor-infiltrating lymphocytes in primary liver carcinoma. The CDR3 length is 17 residues. Germline V lookup: CDR1 MDHEN, CDR2 SYDVKM. Trimming shortened V by 6 bases and J by 6 bases, and 23 bases separated the two germline ends. Synthesis of TCR beta cDNA was carried out from about 500 ng total RNA with a constant-region primer. Slightly modified ARM-PCR with three nested multiplex PCR rounds yielded TCR beta libraries. The first two PCR rounds used TRBV1-TRBV30 primers with a Cbeta primer, around 10 cycles each. TCRdb called the multiplex PCR reads again in MiXCR, with one record for every CDR3 protein. The table has 45,000 to 55,000 distinct CDR3 sequences, over 70% seen once. Without any cell sorting, roughly 20-32 mg of bulk tissue yielded co-extracted RNA and DNA.

This sequence joins TRBV28 and TRBJ2-2; D ambiguous. This receptor was taken from a man aged 40-49 years with primary liver carcinoma and hepatitis B virus infection. The sequenced sample was liver tumor tissue from sampling region 2. The subset denotes: tumor region T2, inferior pole. CDR3 region: CASSSLAKGSRPGELFF. The DNA of the CDR3 is TGTGCCAGCAGCTCTCTTGCGAAAGGTAGTCGCCCCGGGGAGCTGTTTTTT. Full variable domain (rest looked up from reference TRBV28 and TRBJ2-2): DVKVTQSSRYLVKRTGEKVFLECVQDMDHENMFWYRQDPGLGLRLIYFSYDVKMKEKGDIPEGYSVSREKKERFSLILESASTNQTSMYLCASSSLAKGSRPGELFFGEGSRLTVL.